A selection of T cell receptor beta chains follows, all from one sample in a study of blood T cell repertoires in COVID-19. Sequencing was performed with immunoSEQ multiplex PCR; in TCRdb, only in-frame clones are kept and a portion is missing. The sample holds roughly 64,000 clones, about nine tenths seen once. The source material was peripheral blood. The receptor source for this set is a man aged 50-60 years with active COVID-19. The conserved cysteine and the conserved F or W are not part of the CDR3 here. A D gene is named only where the DNA matches it firmly.

D gene	V gene	J gene	CDR3 protein
TRBD1	TRBV5-1	TRBJ1-2	ASSTRTGYGYT
.	TRBV28	TRBJ2-1	ASSSGIYEQF
TRBD1	TRBV9	TRBJ2-3	ASSPRQGADTQY
.	TRBV9	TRBJ1-2	ASNGEGGYGYT
TRBD2	TRBV6-6	TRBJ2-3	ASKILAEADTQY
.	TRBV7-3	TRBJ2-7	ASSSTRSGEQY
.	TRBV6-5	TRBJ1-2	ASSYSMAHGYT
.	TRBV7-6	TRBJ2-7	ASSLAPRGYEQY
.	TRBV6-5	TRBJ2-5	ASSYSKQDQETQY
TRBD2	TRBV18	TRBJ2-7	ASSPSQRGGRIGEQY
TRBD2	TRBV3-1/TRBV3-2	TRBJ2-1	ASSQRRGTSVNNEQF
TRBD2	TRBV9	TRBJ2-5	ASSVTSGGAIGETQY
.	TRBV2	TRBJ1-6	ASSDPDSPLH
TRBD1	TRBV6-5	TRBJ1-6	ASSLTGTENSPLH
TRBD1	TRBV28	TRBJ1-1	ASRGQGAGETEAF
TRBD2	TRBV9	TRBJ2-1	ASSAPGLAGGPAPSTEQF
TRBD1	TRBV7-2	TRBJ2-2	ASSFGQGGHGELF
TRBD2	TRBV12-5	TRBJ2-1	ASGSAGGPYNEQF
TRBD1	TRBV7-8	TRBJ1-1	ASSFSGGPEAF
.	TRBV19	TRBJ2-5	ASSNRVQETQY
.	TRBV7-2	TRBJ2-1	ASSSSPERMGEQF
TRBD2	TRBV6-5	TRBJ2-1	ASNLLAGEFNEQF
TRBD2	TRBV3-1/TRBV3-2	TRBJ2-5	ASSRGSGGQQTQY
.	TRBV5-1	TRBJ1-4	ASSLGRGTNEKLF
TRBD1	TRBV9	TRBJ1-1	ASSVVTGKDTEAF
TRBD1	TRBV3-1/TRBV3-2	TRBJ1-3	ASSQGQGGGNTIY
.	TRBV23-1	TRBJ2-7	ASSQLGQNYEQY
.	TRBV5-1	TRBJ1-1	ASSSPRSQSENTEAF
.	TRBV30	TRBJ2-1	AWSVREEQF
.	TRBV19	TRBJ2-2	ASSIERLGRQPINTGELF
.	TRBV25-1	TRBJ2-7	ASSEMRPVYEQY